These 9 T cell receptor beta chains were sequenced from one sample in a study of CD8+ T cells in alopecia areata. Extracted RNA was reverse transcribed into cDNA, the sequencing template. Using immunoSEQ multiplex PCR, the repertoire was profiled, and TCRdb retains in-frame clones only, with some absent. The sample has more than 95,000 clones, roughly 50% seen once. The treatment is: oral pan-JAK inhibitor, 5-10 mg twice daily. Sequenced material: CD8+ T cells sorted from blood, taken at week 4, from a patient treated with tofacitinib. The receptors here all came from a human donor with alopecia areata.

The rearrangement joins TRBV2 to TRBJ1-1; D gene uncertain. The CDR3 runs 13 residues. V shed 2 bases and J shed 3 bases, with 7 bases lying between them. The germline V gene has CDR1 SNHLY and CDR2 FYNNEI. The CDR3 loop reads CASSETADTEAFF. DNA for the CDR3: TGTGCCAGCAGTGAAACGGCGGACACTGAAGCTTTCTTT.

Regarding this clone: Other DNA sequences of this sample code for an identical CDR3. As DNA, the CDR3 is TGTGCCAGCAGCTTGACAGCTAACTATGGCTACACCTTC. It yields the protein CASSLTANYGYTF. The chain has TRBV7-9 and TRBJ1-2, with D perhaps TRBD1 (5 bases). Trimming removed 3 bases from V and 0 bases from J, with 5 bases in between. The CDR3 sequence is 13 residues long. Germline V gene sequence: CDR1 SEHNR, CDR2 FQNEAQ (reference sequence).

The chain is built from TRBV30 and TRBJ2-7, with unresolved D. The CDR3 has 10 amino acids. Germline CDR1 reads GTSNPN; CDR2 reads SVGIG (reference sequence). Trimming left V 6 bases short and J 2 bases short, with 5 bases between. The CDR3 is CACDTYEQYF. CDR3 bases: TGTGCCTGCGATACCTACGAGCAGTACTTC.

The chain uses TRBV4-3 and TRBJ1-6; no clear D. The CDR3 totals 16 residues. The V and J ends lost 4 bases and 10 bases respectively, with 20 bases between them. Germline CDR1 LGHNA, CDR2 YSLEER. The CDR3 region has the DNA TGCGCCAGCAGCCCCCGATTCGCCCTTAATTGGTCACCCCTCCACTTT. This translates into CASSPRFALNWSPLHF.

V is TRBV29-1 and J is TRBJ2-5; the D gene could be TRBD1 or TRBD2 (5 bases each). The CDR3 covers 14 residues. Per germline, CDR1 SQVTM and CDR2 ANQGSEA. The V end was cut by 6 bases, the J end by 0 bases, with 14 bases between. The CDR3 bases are TGCAGCGTGCAGGACGGGACGTACCAAGAGACCCAGTACTTC. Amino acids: CSVQDGTYQETQYF.

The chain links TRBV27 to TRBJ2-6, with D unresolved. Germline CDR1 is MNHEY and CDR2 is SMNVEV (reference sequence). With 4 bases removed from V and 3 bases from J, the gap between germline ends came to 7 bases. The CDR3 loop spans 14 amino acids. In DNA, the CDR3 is TGTGCCAGCAGTTCGACGAGTGGGGCCAACGTCCTGACTTTC. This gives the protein CASSSTSGANVLTF.

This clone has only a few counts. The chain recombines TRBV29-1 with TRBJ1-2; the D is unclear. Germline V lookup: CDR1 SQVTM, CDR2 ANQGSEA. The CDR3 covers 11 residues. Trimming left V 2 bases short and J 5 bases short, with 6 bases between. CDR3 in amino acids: CSVERIYGYTF. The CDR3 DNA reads TGCAGCGTTGAACGGATTTATGGCTACACCTTC.

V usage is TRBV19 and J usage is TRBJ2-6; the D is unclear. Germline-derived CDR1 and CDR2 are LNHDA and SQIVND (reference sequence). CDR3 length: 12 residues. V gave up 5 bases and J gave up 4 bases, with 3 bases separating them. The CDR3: CASSDGANVLTF. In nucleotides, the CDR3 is TGTGCCAGTAGTGACGGGGCCAACGTCCTGACTTTC. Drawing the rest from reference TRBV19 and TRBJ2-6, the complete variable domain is DGGITQSPKYLFRKEGQNVTLSCEQNLNHDAMYWYRQDPGQGLRLIYYSQIVNDFQKGDIAEGYSVSREKKESFPLTVTSAQKNPTAFYLCASSDGANVLTFGAGSRLTVL.

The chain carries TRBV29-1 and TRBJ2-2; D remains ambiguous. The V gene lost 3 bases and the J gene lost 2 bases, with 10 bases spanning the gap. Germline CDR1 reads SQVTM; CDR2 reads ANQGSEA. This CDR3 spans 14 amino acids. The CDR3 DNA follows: TGCAGCGTTGACGCTACAGTTAACACCGGGGAGCTGTTTTTT. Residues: CSVDATVNTGELFF.